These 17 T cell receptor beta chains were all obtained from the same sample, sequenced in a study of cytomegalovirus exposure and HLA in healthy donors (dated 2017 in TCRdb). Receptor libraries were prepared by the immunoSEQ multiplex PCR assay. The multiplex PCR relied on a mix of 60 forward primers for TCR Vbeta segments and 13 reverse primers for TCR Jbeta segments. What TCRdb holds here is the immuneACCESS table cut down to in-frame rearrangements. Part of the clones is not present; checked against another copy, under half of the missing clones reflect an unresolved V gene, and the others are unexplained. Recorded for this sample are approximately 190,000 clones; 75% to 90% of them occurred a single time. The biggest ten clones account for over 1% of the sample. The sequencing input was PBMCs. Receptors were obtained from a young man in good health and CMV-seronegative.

The CDR3 sequence is CASSLGGDEQFF. The CDR3 DNA is TGCGCCAGCAGCTTGGGGGGAGATGAGCAGTTCTTC. The chain combines TRBV5-1 with TRBJ2-1; maybe TRBD2 (5 bases). The V gene lost 0 bases and the J gene lost 8 bases, with 6 bases spanning the gap. The CDR3 is made up of 12 amino acids. Looked up from germline, CDR1 is SGHRS and CDR2 is YFSETQ.

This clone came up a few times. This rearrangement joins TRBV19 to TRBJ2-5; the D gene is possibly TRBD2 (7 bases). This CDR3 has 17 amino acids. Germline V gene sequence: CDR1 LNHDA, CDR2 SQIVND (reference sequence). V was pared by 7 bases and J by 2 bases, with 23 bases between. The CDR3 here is CASTRTPGGTTQETQYF. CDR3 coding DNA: TGTGCCAGTACCCGGACCCCCGGGGGGACAACGCAAGAGACCCAGTACTTC.

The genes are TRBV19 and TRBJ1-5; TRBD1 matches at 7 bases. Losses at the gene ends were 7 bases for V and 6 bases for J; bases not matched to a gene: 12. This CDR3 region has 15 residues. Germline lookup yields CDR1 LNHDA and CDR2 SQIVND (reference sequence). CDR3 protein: CASKLRQGVGQPQHF. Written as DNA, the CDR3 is TGTGCCAGTAAATTAAGACAGGGCGTAGGTCAGCCCCAGCATTTT.

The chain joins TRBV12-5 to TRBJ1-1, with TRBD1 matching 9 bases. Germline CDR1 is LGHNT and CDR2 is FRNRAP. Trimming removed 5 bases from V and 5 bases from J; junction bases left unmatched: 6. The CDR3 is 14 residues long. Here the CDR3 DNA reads TGTGCTAGTGGTCATACGGACAGGGGTACTGAAGCTTTCTTT. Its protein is CASGHTDRGTEAFF.

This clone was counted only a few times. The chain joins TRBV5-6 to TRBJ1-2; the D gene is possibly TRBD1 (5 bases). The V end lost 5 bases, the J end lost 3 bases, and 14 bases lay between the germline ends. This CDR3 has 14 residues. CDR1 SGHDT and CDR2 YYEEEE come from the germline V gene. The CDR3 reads CASSSIDRDYGYTF. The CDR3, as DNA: TGTGCCAGCAGTTCCATCGACAGAGACTATGGCTACACCTTC.

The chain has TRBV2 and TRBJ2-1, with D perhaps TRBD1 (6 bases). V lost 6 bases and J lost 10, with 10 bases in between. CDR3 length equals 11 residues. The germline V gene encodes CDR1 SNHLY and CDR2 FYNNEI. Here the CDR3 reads CASRTGTEQFF. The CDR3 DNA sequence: TGTGCCAGCAGAACCGGGACAGAGCAGTTCTTC.

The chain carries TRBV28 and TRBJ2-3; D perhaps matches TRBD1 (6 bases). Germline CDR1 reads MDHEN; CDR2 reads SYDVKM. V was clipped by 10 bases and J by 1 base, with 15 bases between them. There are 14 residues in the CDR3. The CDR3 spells CAILGDRRTDTQYF. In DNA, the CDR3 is TGTGCCATCCTCGGCGACAGGCGCACAGATACGCAGTATTTT.

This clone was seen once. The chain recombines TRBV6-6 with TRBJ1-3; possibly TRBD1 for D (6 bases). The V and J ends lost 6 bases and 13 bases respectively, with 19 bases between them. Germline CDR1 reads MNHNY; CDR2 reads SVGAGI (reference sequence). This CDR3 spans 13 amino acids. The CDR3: CASSSGTRYSIYF. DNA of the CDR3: TGTGCCAGCAGCAGCGGGACACGGTATTCTATATATTTT.

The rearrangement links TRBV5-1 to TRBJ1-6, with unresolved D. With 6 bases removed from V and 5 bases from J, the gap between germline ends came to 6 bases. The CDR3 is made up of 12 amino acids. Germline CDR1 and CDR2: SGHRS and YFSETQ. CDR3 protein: CASNLDNSPLHF. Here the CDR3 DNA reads TGCGCCAGCAATCTCGATAATTCACCCCTCCACTTT.

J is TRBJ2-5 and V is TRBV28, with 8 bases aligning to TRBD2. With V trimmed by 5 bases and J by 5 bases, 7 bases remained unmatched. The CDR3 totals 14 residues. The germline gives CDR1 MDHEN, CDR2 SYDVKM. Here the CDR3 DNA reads TGTGCCAGCAGTGAACCGGGGGGGCCGGAGACCCAGTACTTC. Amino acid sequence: CASSEPGGPETQYF.

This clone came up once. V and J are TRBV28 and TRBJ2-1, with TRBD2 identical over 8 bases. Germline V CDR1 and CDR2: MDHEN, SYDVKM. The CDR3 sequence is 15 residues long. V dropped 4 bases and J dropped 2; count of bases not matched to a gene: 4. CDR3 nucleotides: TGTGCCAGCAGTTCCCCGGGGGGGGCCTACAATGAGCAGTTCTTC. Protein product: CASSSPGGAYNEQFF.

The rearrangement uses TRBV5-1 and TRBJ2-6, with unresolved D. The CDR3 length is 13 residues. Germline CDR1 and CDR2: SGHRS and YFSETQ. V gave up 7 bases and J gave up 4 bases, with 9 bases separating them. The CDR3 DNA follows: TGCGCCAGCGCCTTTGCGGGGGCCAACGTCCTGACTTTC. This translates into CASAFAGANVLTF.

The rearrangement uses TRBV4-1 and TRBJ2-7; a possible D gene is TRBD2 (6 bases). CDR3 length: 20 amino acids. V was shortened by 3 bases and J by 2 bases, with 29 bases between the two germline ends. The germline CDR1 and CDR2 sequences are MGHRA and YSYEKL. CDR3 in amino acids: CASSHRRRDSAQLLTYEQYF. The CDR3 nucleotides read TGCGCCAGCAGCCACCGTCGCCGGGACTCTGCACAACTACTTACCTACGAGCAGTACTTC.

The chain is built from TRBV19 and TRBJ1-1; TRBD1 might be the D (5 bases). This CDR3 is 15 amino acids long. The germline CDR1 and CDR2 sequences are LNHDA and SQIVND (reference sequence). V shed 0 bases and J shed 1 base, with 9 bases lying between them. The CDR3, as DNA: TGTGCCAGTAGTATAGACAGGGCACAGAACACTGAAGCTTTCTTT. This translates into CASSIDRAQNTEAFF.

This CDR3 reads CASSFRGNYGYTF. The CDR3 nucleotides read TGTGCCAGCAGCTTTCGGGGGAACTATGGCTACACCTTC. This chain connects TRBV7-6 to TRBJ1-2; D may be TRBD1 (5 bases). The V end lost 3 bases, the J end lost 2 bases, and 7 bases lay between the germline ends. Germline V gives CDR1 SGHVS, CDR2 FNYEAQ. The CDR3 is 13 residues long.

CDR3 sequence: CASSRLGNRAEAFF. The CDR3 region has the DNA TGTGCCAGCAGCCGACTCGGGAACCGGGCTGAAGCTTTCTTT. The V gene is TRBV6-5, the J gene TRBJ1-1, with unresolved D. With 6 bases removed from V and 6 bases from J, the gap between germline ends came to 17 bases. The CDR3 sequence is 14 residues long. The germline V gene has CDR1 MNHEY and CDR2 SVGAGI.

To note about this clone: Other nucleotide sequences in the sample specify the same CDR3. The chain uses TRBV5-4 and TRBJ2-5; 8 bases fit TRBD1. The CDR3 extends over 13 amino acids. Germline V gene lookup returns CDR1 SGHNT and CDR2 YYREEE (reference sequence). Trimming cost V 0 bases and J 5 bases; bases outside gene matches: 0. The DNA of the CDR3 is TGTGCCAGCAGCTTGGGACAGGGGGAGACCCAGTACTTC. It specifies CASSLGQGETQYF.